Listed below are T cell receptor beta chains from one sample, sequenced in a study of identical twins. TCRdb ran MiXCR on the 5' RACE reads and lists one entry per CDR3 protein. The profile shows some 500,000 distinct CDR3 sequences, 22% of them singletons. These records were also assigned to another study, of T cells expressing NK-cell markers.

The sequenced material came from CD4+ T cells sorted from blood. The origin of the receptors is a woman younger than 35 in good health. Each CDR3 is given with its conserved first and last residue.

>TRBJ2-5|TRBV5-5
CASSSLRLAGSETQYF
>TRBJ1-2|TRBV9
CASSGGGATVDYGYTF
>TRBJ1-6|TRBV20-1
CSAQNRATNSPLHF
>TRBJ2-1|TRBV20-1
CSAALPTNEQFF
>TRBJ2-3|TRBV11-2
CASSFVAGGSTDTQYF
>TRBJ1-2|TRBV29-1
CSGEDRPGGGYTF
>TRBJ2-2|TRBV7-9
CGGLRLADAGELFF
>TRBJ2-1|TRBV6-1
CASILRLAGVEQFF
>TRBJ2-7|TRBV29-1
CSYWTGSHEQYF
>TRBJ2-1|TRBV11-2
CASSRAGAPYNEQFF
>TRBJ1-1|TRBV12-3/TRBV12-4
CASSQIGRTEAFF
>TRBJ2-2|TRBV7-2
CASRRTNTGELFF
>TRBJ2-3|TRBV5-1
CASTRTDTDTQYF
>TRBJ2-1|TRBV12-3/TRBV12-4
CASSQGLGGYNEQFF
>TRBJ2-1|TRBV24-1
CATSDSWGTTEQFF
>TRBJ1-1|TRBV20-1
CSAQQGLNTEAFF
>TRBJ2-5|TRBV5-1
CASSLKTGGWETQYF
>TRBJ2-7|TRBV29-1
CSATRASNEQYF